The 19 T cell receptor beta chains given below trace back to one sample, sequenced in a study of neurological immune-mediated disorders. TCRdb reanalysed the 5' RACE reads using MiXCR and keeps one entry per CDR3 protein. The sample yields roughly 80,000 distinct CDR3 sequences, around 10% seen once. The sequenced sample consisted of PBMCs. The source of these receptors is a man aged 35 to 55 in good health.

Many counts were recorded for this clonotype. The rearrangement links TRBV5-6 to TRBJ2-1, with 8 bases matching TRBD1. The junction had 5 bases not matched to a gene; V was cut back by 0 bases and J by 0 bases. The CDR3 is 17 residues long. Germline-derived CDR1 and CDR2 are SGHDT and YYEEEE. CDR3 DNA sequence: TGTGCCAGCAGCTTGGGGCCCACAGGGGGCTCCTACAATGAGCAGTTCTTC. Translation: CASSLGPTGGSYNEQFF.

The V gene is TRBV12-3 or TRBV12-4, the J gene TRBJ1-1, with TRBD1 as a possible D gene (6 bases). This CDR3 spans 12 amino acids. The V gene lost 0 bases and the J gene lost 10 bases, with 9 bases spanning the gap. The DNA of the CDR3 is TGTGCCAGCAGTTTAGCGGGGGCGGGAGCTTTCTTT. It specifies CASSLAGAGAFF.

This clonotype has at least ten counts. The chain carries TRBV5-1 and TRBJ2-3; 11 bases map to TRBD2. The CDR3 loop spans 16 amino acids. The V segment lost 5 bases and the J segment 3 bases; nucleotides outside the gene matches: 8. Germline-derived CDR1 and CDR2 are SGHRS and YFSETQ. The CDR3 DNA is TGCGCCAGCAGACTAACGGGACTAGCGGTAACAGATACGCAGTATTTT. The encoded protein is CASRLTGLAVTDTQYF.

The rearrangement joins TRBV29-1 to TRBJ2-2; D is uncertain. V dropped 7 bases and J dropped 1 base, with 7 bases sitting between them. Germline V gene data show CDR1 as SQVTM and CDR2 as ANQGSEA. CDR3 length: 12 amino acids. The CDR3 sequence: CSGGVNTGELFF. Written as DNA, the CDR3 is TGCAGCGGCGGAGTGAACACCGGGGAGCTGTTTTTT.

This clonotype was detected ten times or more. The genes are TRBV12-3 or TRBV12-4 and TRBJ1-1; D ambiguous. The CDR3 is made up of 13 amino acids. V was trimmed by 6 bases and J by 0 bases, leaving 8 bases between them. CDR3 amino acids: CASSPGVNTEAFF. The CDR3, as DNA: TGTGCCAGCAGCCCCGGGGTGAACACTGAAGCTTTCTTT.

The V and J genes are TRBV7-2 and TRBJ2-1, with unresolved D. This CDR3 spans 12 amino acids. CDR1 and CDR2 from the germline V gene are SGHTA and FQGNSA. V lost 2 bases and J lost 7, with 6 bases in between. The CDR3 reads CASSLNRNEQFF. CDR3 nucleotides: TGTGCCAGCAGCTTAAATCGAAATGAGCAGTTCTTC.

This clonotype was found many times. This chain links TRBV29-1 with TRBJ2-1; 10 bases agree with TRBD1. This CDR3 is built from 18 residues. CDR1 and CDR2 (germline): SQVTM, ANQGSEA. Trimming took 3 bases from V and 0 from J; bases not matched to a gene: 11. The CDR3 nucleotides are TGCAGCGTTGAGGGGACAGGGGAATCTTACCTCTCCTACAATGAGCAGTTCTTC. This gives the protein CSVEGTGESYLSYNEQFF.

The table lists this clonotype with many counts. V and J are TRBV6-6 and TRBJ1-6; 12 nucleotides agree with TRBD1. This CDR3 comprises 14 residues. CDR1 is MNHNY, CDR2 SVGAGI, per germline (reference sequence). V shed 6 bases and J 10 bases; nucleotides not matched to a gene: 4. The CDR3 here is CASRGGQGASPLHF. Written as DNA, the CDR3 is TGTGCCAGCAGAGGGGGACAGGGGGCCTCACCCCTCCACTTT.

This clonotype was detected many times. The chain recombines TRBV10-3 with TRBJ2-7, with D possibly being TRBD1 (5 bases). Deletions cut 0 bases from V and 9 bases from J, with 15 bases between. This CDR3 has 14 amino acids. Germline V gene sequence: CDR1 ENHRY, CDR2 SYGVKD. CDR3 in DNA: TGTGCCATCAGTGAGTCGAAAGGGGCACATGGGCAGTACTTC. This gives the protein CAISESKGAHGQYF.

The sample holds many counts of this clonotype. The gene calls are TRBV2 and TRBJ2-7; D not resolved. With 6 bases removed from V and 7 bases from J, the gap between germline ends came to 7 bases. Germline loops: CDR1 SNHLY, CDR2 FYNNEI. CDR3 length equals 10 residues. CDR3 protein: CASRRREQYF. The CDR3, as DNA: TGTGCCAGCAGGCGAAGGGAGCAGTACTTC.

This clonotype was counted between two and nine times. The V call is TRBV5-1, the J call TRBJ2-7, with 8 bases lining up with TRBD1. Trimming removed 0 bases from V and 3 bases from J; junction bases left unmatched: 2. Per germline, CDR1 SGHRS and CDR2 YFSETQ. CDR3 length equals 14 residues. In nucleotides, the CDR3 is TGCGCCAGCAGCTTGGGGACAGGGTACTACGAGCAGTACTTC. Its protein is CASSLGTGYYEQYF.

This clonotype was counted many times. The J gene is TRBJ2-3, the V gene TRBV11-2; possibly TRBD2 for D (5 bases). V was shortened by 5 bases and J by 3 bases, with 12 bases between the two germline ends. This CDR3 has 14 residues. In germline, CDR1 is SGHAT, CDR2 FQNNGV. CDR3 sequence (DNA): TGTGCCAGCAGCGCCGGACTCCGTACAGATACGCAGTATTTT. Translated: CASSAGLRTDTQYF.

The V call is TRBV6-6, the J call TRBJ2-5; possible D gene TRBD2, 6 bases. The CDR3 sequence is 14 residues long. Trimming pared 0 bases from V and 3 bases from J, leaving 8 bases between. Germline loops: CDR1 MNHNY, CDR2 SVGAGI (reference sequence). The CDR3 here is CASSYSWGEETQYF. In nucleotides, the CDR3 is TGTGCCAGCAGTTACTCGTGGGGGGAAGAGACCCAGTACTTC.

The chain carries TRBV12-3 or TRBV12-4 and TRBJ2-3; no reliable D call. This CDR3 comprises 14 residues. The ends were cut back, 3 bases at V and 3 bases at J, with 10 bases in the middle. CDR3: CASSFRRQTDTQYF. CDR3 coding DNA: TGTGCCAGCAGTTTTAGGCGCCAGACAGATACGCAGTATTTT.

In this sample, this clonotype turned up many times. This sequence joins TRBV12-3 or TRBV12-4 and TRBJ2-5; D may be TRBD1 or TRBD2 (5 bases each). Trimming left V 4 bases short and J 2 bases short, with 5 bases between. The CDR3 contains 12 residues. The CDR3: CASSWGQETQYF. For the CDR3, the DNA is TGTGCCAGCAGTTGGGGGCAAGAGACCCAGTACTTC.

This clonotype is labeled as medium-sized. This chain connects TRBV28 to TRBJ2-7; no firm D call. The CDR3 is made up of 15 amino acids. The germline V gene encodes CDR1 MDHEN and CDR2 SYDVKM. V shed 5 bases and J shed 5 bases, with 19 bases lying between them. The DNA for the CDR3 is TGTGCCAGCAGTCCCTTGGGTACATCTAAGCACGAGCAGTACTTC. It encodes CASSPLGTSKHEQYF. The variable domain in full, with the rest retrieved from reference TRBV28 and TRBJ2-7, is DVKVTQSSRYLVKRTGEKVFLECVQDMDHENMFWYRQDPGLGLRLIYFSYDVKMKEKGDIPEGYSVSREKKERFSLILESASTNQTSMYLCASSPLGTSKHEQYFGPGTRLTVT.

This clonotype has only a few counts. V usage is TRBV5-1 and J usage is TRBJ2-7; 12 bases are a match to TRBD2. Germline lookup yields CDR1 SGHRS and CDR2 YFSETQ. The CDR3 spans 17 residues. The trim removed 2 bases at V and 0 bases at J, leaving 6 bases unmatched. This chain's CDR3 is CASSFGLAGSSSYEQYF. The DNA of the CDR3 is TGCGCCAGCAGCTTCGGACTAGCGGGGTCGAGCTCCTACGAGCAGTACTTC.

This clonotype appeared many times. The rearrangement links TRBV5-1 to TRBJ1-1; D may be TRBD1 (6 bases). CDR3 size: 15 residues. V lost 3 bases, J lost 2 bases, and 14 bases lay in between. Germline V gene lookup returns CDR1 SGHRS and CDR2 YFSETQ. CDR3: CASSSKQGLNTEAFF. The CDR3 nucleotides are TGCGCCAGCAGCTCGAAACAGGGTTTAAACACTGAAGCTTTCTTT.

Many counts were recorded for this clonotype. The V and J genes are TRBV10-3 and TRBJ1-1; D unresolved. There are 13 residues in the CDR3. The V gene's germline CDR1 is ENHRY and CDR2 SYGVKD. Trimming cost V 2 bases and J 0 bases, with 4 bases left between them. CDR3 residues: CAISEVVNTEAFF. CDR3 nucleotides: TGTGCCATCAGTGAGGTCGTGAACACTGAAGCTTTCTTT.